The entry that follows covers one T cell receptor beta chain sequence. The length of the CDR3 is 13 residues. Trimming removed 0 bases from V and 3 bases from J, with 6 bases in between. CDR1 and CDR2 from the germline V gene are LGHNA and YSLEER. Time point: peripheral blood 6 weeks after treatment start. It was locally advanced or metastatic urothelial carcinoma that patients had. TCR analog templates of synthetic origin were spiked into each PCR. Profiled with immunoSEQ multiplex PCR; TCRdb holds only in-frame clones, not every one. Of some 22,000 clones in the sample, approximately 90% were seen once. The sample belongs to a study of PD-L1 blockade in urothelial cancer.

The clonotype was recovered from a woman aged 55-70 years with urothelial cancer. The chain combines TRBV4-3 with TRBJ2-7; D is unresolved. The source was PBMCs, collected around atezolizumab (anti-PD-L1) treatment. The CDR3 DNA sequence: TGCGCCAGCAGCCAAGATAGTGGCTACGAGCAGTACTTC. This codes for CASSQDSGYEQYF.